These 21 T cell receptor beta chains were all obtained from the same sample, sequenced in a study of blood T cell repertoires in COVID-19. Data came from immunoSEQ multiplex PCR; TCRdb stores just in-frame clones and leaves some out. Of tens of thousands of clones listed, less than 85% are singletons. Sequencing was done on a sample of peripheral blood. These receptors came from a man between 65 and 85 years old with active or convalescent COVID-19.

This chain connects TRBV12-5 to TRBJ1-3, with no clear D. Trimming shortened V by 9 bases and J by 0 bases, and 6 bases separated the two germline ends. This CDR3 is built from 12 residues. Germline V gives CDR1 LGHNT, CDR2 FRNRAP. In DNA, the CDR3 is TGTGCTAGCAGATTCTCTGGAAACACCATATATTTT. Its protein product is CASRFSGNTIYF.

In nucleotides, the CDR3 is TGTGCCAGCAGCTTAGAGGACAGGGGAAACACCATATATTTT. Protein product: CASSLEDRGNTIYF. The rearrangement uses TRBV11-2 and TRBJ1-3; the match to TRBD1 covers 7 bases. CDR3 length: 14 amino acids. Germline loops: CDR1 SGHAT, CDR2 FQNNGV. V lost 0 bases, J lost 4 bases, and 0 bases stayed unmatched.

Regarding this clone: One end of the junction fails to match germline, which may point to a read error. CDR3 loop: CANSTRAGGKTYEQYF. The CDR3 DNA reads TGTGCCAACAGTACAAGAGCGGGGGGGAAAACCTACGAGCAGTACTTC. This rearrangement joins TRBV6-4 to TRBJ2-7, with 10 bases fitting TRBD2. Germline CDR1 is MRHNA and CDR2 is SNTAGT. This CDR3 has 16 amino acids.

The chain is built from TRBV30 and TRBJ2-3; tentatively, D is TRBD2 (6 bases). This CDR3 is built from 11 residues. Germline V gene data show CDR1 as GTSNPN and CDR2 as SVGIG (reference sequence). The V end lost 3 bases, the J end lost 11 bases, and 12 bases lay between the germline ends. CDR3: CAWSITRGQYF. The CDR3 DNA reads as TGTGCCTGGAGCATTACGCGGGGGCAGTATTTT.

The count of this clone is one. The CDR3 protein is CASSQTATGDGYTF. In nucleotides, the CDR3 is TGCGCCAGCAGCCAAACCGCCACCGGGGATGGCTACACCTTC. The chain uses TRBV4-1 and TRBJ1-2; D is unclear. Germline V gene data show CDR1 as MGHRA and CDR2 as YSYEKL. The V end lost 2 bases, the J end lost 6 bases, and 13 bases lay between the germline ends. The CDR3 spans 14 residues.

The V and J genes are TRBV18 and TRBJ1-6, with 8 bases matching TRBD1. The V gene's germline CDR1 is KGHSH and CDR2 LQKENI. The CDR3 length is 14 residues. J gave up 8 bases and V 4 bases, and 4 bases lay outside the gene matches. CDR3 loop: CASSLDREHSPLHF. The CDR3 DNA is TGTGCCAGCTCACTGGACAGGGAACATTCACCCCTCCACTTT.

This clone was seen a single time. In DNA form, the CDR3 reads TGTGCCAGCAGCACCCGGACAGGGGAGGAGACCCAGTACTTC. This codes for CASSTRTGEETQYF. The gene calls are TRBV5-5 and TRBJ2-5, with 9 bases matching TRBD1. V lost 4 bases to trimming and J lost 5 bases; unmatched junction nucleotides: 6. Germline values: CDR1 SGHKS, CDR2 YYEKEE (reference sequence). The CDR3 is 14 amino acids.

The chain is built from TRBV5-4 and TRBJ2-5; tentatively, D is TRBD1 (5 bases). The CDR3 spans 14 residues. Per germline, CDR1 SGHNT and CDR2 YYREEE (reference sequence). V lost 7 bases to trimming and J lost 2 bases, with 15 bases between them. The CDR3 DNA is TGTGCCAGCTGCAGGGATGCGAAACAAGAGACCCAGTACTTC. Residues: CASCRDAKQETQYF.

The V call is TRBV5-1, the J call TRBJ2-1, with 10 bases that match TRBD1. Germline V CDR1 and CDR2: SGHRS, YFSETQ. This CDR3 is built from 14 residues. V gave up 4 bases and J gave up 6 bases; unmatched junction bases: 4. The CDR3 DNA is TGCGCCAGCAGCGGGACAGGGGAGGTCAATGAGCAGTTCTTC. Amino acid sequence: CASSGTGEVNEQFF.

The chain employs TRBV18 and TRBJ1-5; D possibly corresponds to TRBD1 (5 bases). Per germline, CDR1 KGHSH and CDR2 LQKENI. With 5 bases removed from V and 0 bases from J, the gap between germline ends came to 11 bases. This CDR3 has 15 residues. CDR3 sequence: CASSVGQLSNQPQHF. In DNA form, the CDR3 reads TGTGCCAGCTCAGTGGGGCAGCTTAGCAATCAGCCCCAGCATTTT.

This clone occurred a few times. This rearrangement joins TRBV29-1 to TRBJ1-5; tentatively, D is TRBD1 (6 bases). CDR1 and CDR2 from the germline V gene are SQVTM and ANQGSEA. Trimming pared 5 bases from V and 6 bases from J, leaving 14 bases between. There are 13 residues in the CDR3. The CDR3 DNA follows: TGCAGCGTTAGCGCAGGGGTGATTCAGCCCCAGCATTTT. This gives the protein CSVSAGVIQPQHF. The full variable domain, rest sourced from reference TRBV29-1 and TRBJ1-5, is SAVISQKPSRDICQRGTSLTIQCQVDSQVTMMFWYRQQPGQSLTLIATANQGSEATYESGFVIDKFPISRPNLTFSTLTVSNMSPEDSSIYLCSVSAGVIQPQHFGDGTRLSIL.

The chain joins TRBV11-2 to TRBJ2-5, with 11 bases identical to TRBD2. This CDR3 region has 17 residues. J was trimmed by 2 bases and V by 4 bases; bases with no gene match: 9. Germline CDR1 SGHAT, CDR2 FQNNGV. CDR3 nucleotides: TGTGCCAGCAGCTACACCGGGACTAGCGGCCTTCAAGAGACCCAGTACTTC. Translating it yields CASSYTGTSGLQETQYF. Drawing the rest from reference TRBV11-2 and TRBJ2-5, the complete variable domain is EAGVAQSPRYKIIEKRQSVAFWCNPISGHATLYWYQQILGQGPKLLIQFQNNGVVDDSQLPKDRFSAERLKGVDSTLKIQPAKLEDSAVYLCASSYTGTSGLQETQYFGPGTRLLVL.

This clone was picked up a small number of times. The chain has TRBV30 and TRBJ2-6, with D tentatively TRBD1 (6 bases). Germline V CDR1 and CDR2: GTSNPN, SVGIG (reference sequence). The V and J ends lost 3 bases and 4 bases respectively, with 22 bases between them. This CDR3 is built from 18 residues. The CDR3 sequence: CAWRRSTGSFSGANVLTF. The DNA of the CDR3 is TGTGCCTGGAGGAGGAGCACAGGGTCTTTTTCCGGGGCCAACGTCCTGACTTTC.

This clone was seen more than once but under ten times. The chain recombines TRBV6-6 with TRBJ1-1; 7 bases match TRBD1. V shed 5 bases, J shed 8 bases, and the junction held 11 bases outside the gene matches. CDR3 size: 14 residues. The germline CDR1 and CDR2 sequences are MNHNY and SVGAGI (reference sequence). The CDR3 DNA reads as TGTGCCAGCAGTACATCAGGGGGACCCGTAGAAGCTTTCTTT. Translation: CASSTSGGPVEAFF.

This clone was recorded a few times. The chain combines TRBV4-1 with TRBJ1-6; 9 positions match TRBD1. In germline, CDR1 is MGHRA, CDR2 YSYEKL. The CDR3 has 16 amino acids. The ends lost 0 bases at V and 9 bases at J; junction bases unmatched: 6. For the CDR3, the DNA is TGCGCCAGCAGCCAAGAGGCCGGGACAGGGTTTTCACCCCTCCACTTT. This encodes CASSQEAGTGFSPLHF.

This clone came up once. The chain uses TRBV28 and TRBJ1-4; no clear D gene. Trimming left V 5 bases short and J 16 bases short, with 11 bases between. Germline loops: CDR1 MDHEN, CDR2 SYDVKM. The CDR3 consists of 10 residues. CDR3 coding DNA: TGTGCCAGCAGTCCCCATGGCAGGTTTTTT. This translates into CASSPHGRFF.

The rearrangement joins TRBV12-3 or TRBV12-4 to TRBJ1-4; D not certain. V lost 7 bases to trimming and J lost 3 bases, with 3 bases between them. This CDR3 has 11 residues. DNA of the CDR3: TGTGCCAGCACCTCTAATGAAAAACTGTTTTTT. Translating it yields CASTSNEKLFF.

The V gene is TRBV5-1, the J gene TRBJ2-5; the D is unclear. The CDR3 runs 12 residues. V lost 5 bases and J lost 1, with 6 bases in between. Germline V lookup: CDR1 SGHRS, CDR2 YFSETQ. This chain's CDR3 is CASSRSQETQYF. In nucleotides, the CDR3 is TGCGCCAGCAGTCGTAGCCAAGAGACCCAGTACTTC.

This clone was observed a single time. The J gene is TRBJ2-5, the V gene TRBV30; 7 positions agree with TRBD2. Germline loops: CDR1 GTSNPN, CDR2 SVGIG (reference sequence). CDR3 length: 11 amino acids. V was pared by 5 bases and J by 7 bases, with 4 bases of the junction left unmatched. CDR3 bases: TGTGCCTGGGGACCGGGGGGGACCCAGTACTTC. Residues: CAWGPGGTQYF.

V is TRBV2 and J is TRBJ2-3; TRBD2 agrees at 10 bases. The CDR3 loop spans 15 amino acids. Germline values: CDR1 SNHLY, CDR2 FYNNEI. Germline trimming cut 1 base from V and 7 bases from J; bases unmatched to any gene: 5. The CDR3 sequence is CASSEGLAGAYTQYF. In DNA, the CDR3 is TGTGCCAGCAGTGAAGGTCTAGCGGGGGCCTATACGCAGTATTTT.

This clone was counted between two and nine times. The V and J genes are TRBV4-2 and TRBJ2-3; TRBD2 matches 12 bases. Per the germline V gene, CDR1 is LGHNA and CDR2 is YNFKEQ. The CDR3 has 18 amino acids. The V segment lost 0 bases and the J segment 4 bases; nucleotides outside the gene matches: 8. The CDR3 loop is CASSQEPSGGESADTQYF. The CDR3 coding sequence is TGTGCCAGCAGCCAAGAGCCTAGCGGGGGGGAGTCCGCAGATACGCAGTATTTT.